These 9 T cell receptor beta chains were sequenced from one sample in a study of CD8 T cells in ankylosing spondylitis. Broader study findings: Typical of ankylosing spondylitis blood, it appeared, was a TCR beta motif of about eight highly homologous variants.

TCRdb processed the 5' RACE reads anew with MiXCR; each CDR3 protein has one entry. This table has about 330,000 distinct CDR3 sequences, roughly 8% appearing once. No antigens are known for them. Material for sequencing was blood, either unsorted or a sorted T cell fraction (not recorded which). The receptors stem from a male donor with ankylosing spondylitis.

This clonotype appeared many times. A read error may account for a junction end that differs from germline. The genes are TRBV12-3 or TRBV12-4 and TRBJ2-3; D is perhaps TRBD2 (5 bases). CDR3 length equals 13 residues. CDR3 sequence: CASSLRRTDTQYF. The CDR3 bases are TGCGCCAGCAGCCTGAGGAGGACCGATACGCAGTATTTT.

This clonotype was detected many times. V is TRBV7-9 and J is TRBJ2-7; TRBD2 aligns across 9 bases. V lost 0 bases, J lost 0 bases, and 3 bases stayed unmatched. Germline V gene data show CDR1 as SEHNR and CDR2 as FQNEAQ (reference sequence). The CDR3 is 16 residues long. Here the CDR3 reads CASSLAGSGSSYEQYF. CDR3 bases: TGTGCCAGCAGCTTAGCTGGTAGCGGGAGCTCCTACGAGCAGTACTTC.

This clonotype was seen many times. The chain employs TRBV2 and TRBJ2-1; 7 nucleotides align to TRBD1. Unmatched junction bases numbered 13, after V lost 2 bases and J lost 6 bases. The CDR3 is 17 amino acids. Germline V CDR1 and CDR2: SNHLY, FYNNEI. CDR3: CASSEPRRQGPGNEQFF. In DNA form, the CDR3 reads TGTGCCAGCAGTGAACCTAGGAGACAGGGACCGGGCAATGAGCAGTTCTTC.

V is TRBV5-5 and J is TRBJ2-2; 12 bases line up with TRBD1. V was pared by 4 bases and J by 7 bases, with 11 bases of the junction left unmatched. The CDR3 is 17 amino acids. Germline CDR1 SGHKS, CDR2 YYEKEE (reference sequence). For the CDR3, the DNA is TGTGCCAGCAGCGTACGCCCGGGACAGGGGGCAATCGGGGAGCTGTTTTTT. It codes for CASSVRPGQGAIGELFF.

V and J are TRBV5-1 and TRBJ2-3; D could derive from TRBD1 or TRBD2 (5 bases each). The CDR3 runs to 18 residues. Germline V gene sequence: CDR1 SGHRS, CDR2 YFSETQ. Trimming pared 4 bases from V and 1 base from J, leaving 22 bases between. Here the CDR3 DNA reads TGCGCCAGCAGCCGTACGGGACCCAACGTCGGTGGCACAGATACGCAGTATTTT. Translation: CASSRTGPNVGGTDTQYF. Full variable domain (remainder filled in from reference TRBV5-1 and TRBJ2-3): KAGVTQTPRYLIKTRGQQVTLSCSPISGHRSVSWYQQTPGQGLQFLFEYFSETQRNKGNFPGRFSGRQFSNSRSEMNVSTLELGDSALYLCASSRTGPNVGGTDTQYFGPGTRLTVL.

This clonotype was recorded a few times. V gene TRBV9 combines with J gene TRBJ2-1, with 10 bases lining up with TRBD2. The CDR3 has 15 amino acids. J gave up 7 bases and V 0 bases, and 4 bases lay outside the gene matches. CDR1 is SGDLS and CDR2 is YYNGEE in the germline V gene. CDR3 amino acids: CASSVALAGRNEQFF. The CDR3 DNA follows: TGTGCCAGCAGCGTAGCACTAGCGGGACGTAATGAGCAGTTCTTC.

This rearrangement joins TRBV6-5 to TRBJ2-5; D tentatively reads TRBD1 or TRBD2 (5 bases each). Per the germline V gene, CDR1 is MNHEY and CDR2 is SVGAGI. The V gene lost 0 bases and the J gene lost 4 bases, with 12 bases spanning the gap. The CDR3 totals 15 residues. The CDR3 DNA reads as TGTGCCAGCAGTTACTCGAGTCCGGGGCTAGAGACCCAGTACTTC. This translates into CASSYSSPGLETQYF.

At least ten counts were recorded for this clonotype. This chain uses TRBV29-1 with TRBJ2-7, with TRBD2 matching 9 bases. CDR1 SQVTM and CDR2 ANQGSEA come from the germline V gene. The J segment lost 5 bases and the V segment lost 6 bases, leaving 11 bases of the junction unmatched. This CDR3 is built from 14 residues. The CDR3 bases are TGCAGCGTCGCGACTAGCGGAGGTATCCACGAGCAGTACTTC. Its translation is CSVATSGGIHEQYF.

The rearrangement links TRBV5-1 to TRBJ2-7; TRBD2 matches at 10 bases. The V gene's germline CDR1 is SGHRS and CDR2 YFSETQ. The CDR3 runs 15 residues. The trim removed 4 bases at V and 2 bases at J, leaving 6 bases unmatched. The CDR3 nucleotides are TGCGCCAGCAGCACTTTAGCGGGAGGCACCTACGAGCAGTACTTC. This sequence encodes CASSTLAGGTYEQYF.